This T cell receptor (beta chain) was sequenced in a study of T cells in Graves' hyperthyroidism and ophthalmopathy. Study information: Peripheral blood was drawn at first diagnosis, prior to all treatment.

TCR beta CDR3 regions were amplified from RNA. In the first-round RT-PCR of the TCR CDR3, the HTBI primer set was used. MiXCR was run by TCRdb on the multiplex PCR reads, yielding one entry per CDR3 protein. This table holds under 400,000 distinct CDR3 sequences, 20% to 25% found once. The germline gives CDR1 SGHTA, CDR2 FQGNSA. V was trimmed by 5 bases and J by 2 bases, leaving 10 bases between them. The CDR3 has 14 amino acids. Patients between 18 and 65 years old had hyperthyroidism, newly diagnosed and lasting under 2 months. Uncontrolled infection, other autoimmune disease, pregnancy or lactation excluded patients. Each diagnosis was grounded in clinical symptoms, serum thyroxine and TRAb, thyroid ultrasound, and orbital computed tomography.

The sequence derives from a woman in her forties or fifties with Graves' hyperthyroidism. V gene TRBV7-2 combines with J gene TRBJ1-3; D unresolved. Input material: blood. The DNA for the CDR3 is TGTGCCAGCAGCGCCGACGGGGCTGGAAACACCATATATTTT. The encoded protein is CASSADGAGNTIYF. Based on the CDR3 plus reference TRBV7-2 and TRBJ1-3, the full variable domain is GAGVSQSPSNKVTEKGKDVELRCDPISGHTALYWYRQSLGQGLEFLIYFQGNSAPDKSGLPSDRFSAERTGGSVSTLTIQRTQQEDSAVYLCASSADGAGNTIYFGEGSWLTVV.